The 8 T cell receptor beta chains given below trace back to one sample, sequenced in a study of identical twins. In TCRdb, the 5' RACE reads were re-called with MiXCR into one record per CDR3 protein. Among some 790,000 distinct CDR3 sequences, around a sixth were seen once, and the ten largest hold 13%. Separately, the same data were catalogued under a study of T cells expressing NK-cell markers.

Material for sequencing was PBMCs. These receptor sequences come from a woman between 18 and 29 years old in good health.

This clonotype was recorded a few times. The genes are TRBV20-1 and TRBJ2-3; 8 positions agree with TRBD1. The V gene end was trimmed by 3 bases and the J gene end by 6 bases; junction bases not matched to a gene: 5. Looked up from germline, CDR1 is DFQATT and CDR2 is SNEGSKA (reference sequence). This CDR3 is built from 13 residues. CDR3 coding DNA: TGCAGTGCTAGGTCAGGGGGCCTGGATACGCAGTATTTT. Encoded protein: CSARSGGLDTQYF.

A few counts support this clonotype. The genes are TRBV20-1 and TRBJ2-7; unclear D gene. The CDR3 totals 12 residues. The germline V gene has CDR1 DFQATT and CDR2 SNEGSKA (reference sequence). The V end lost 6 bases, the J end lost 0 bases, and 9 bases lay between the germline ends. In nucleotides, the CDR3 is TGCAGTGCCCGACCGGACTCCTACGAGCAGTACTTC. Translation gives CSARPDSYEQYF.

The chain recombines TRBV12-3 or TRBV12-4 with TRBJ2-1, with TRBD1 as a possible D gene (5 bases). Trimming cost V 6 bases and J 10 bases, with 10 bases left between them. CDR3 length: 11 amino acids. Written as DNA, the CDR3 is TGTGCCAGCAGCCAGAGACAGGAGCAGTTCTTC. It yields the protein CASSQRQEQFF.

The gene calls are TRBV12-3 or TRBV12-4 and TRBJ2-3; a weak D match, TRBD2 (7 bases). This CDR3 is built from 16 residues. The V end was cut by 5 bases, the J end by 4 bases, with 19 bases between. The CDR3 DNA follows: TGTGCCAGCAGTCTCAAGGGGGGAGGGTCCCCAGATACGCAGTATTTT. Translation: CASSLKGGGSPDTQYF.

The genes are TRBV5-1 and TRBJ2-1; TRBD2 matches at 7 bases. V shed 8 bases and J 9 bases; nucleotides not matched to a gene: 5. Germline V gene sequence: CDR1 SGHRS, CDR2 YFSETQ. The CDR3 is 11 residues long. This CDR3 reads CASWSGTEQFF. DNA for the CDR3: TGCGCCAGTTGGAGCGGGACTGAGCAGTTCTTC.

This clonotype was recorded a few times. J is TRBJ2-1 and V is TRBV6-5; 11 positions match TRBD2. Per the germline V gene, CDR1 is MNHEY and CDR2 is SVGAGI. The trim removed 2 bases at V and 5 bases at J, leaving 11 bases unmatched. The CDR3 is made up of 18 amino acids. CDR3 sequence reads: CASSYPKLAGVFDNEQFF. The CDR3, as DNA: TGTGCCAGCAGTTACCCCAAACTAGCGGGAGTGTTTGACAATGAGCAGTTCTTC.

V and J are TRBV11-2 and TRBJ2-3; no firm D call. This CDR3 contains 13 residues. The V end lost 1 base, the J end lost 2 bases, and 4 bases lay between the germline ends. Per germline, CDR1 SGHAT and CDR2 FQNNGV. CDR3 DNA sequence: TGTGCCAGCAGCTTAGGGAACACAGATACGCAGTATTTT. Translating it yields CASSLGNTDTQYF. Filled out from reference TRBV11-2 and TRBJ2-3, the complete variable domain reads EAGVAQSPRYKIIEKRQSVAFWCNPISGHATLYWYQQILGQGPKLLIQFQNNGVVDDSQLPKDRFSAERLKGVDSTLKIQPAKLEDSAVYLCASSLGNTDTQYFGPGTRLTVL.

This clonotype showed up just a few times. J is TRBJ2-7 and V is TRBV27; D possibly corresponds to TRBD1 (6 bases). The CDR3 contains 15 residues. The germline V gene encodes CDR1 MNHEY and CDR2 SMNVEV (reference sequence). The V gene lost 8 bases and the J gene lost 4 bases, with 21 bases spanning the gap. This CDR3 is CASRVVGTPFYEQYF. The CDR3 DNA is TGTGCCAGCCGGGTAGTCGGGACACCATTTTACGAGCAGTACTTC.